These T cell receptor beta chains were read from a single sample in a study of blood T cell repertoires in COVID-19. Sequenced by immunoSEQ multiplex PCR; TCRdb stores in-frame clones only, minus some. The sample contains approximately 300,000 clones, more than 70% of which appear only once. The sequencing sample was made of peripheral blood. Receptors were obtained from a woman in her forties or fifties with acute or convalescent COVID-19. CDR3s include the opening cysteine and the closing phenylalanine or tryptophan. D genes are given only for firm matches. Only part of the rows carry a size: once, few, many, or a class if the clone is expanded.

D	V	size	J	DNA	CDR3
-	TRBV29-1	-	TRBJ2-2	TGCAGCGTTGAAAGTGCGGGAAACACCGGGGAGCTGTTTTTT	CSVESAGNTGELFF
-	TRBV7-6	-	TRBJ1-5	TGTGCCAGCAGCTTAGCTTCAGGGGTGGATCAGCCCCAGCATTTT	CASSLASGVDQPQHF
TRBD1	TRBV11-2	few	TRBJ2-7	TGTGCCAGCAGCCCAGACGGACAGGGGCGCGAGCAGTACTTC	CASSPDGQGREQYF
-	TRBV5-1	-	TRBJ2-3	TGCGCCAGCAGCTTGGTTTTAGCCTCACAAGATACGCAGTATTTT	CASSLVLASQDTQYF
TRBD2	TRBV6-2/TRBV6-3	-	TRBJ2-7	TGTGCCAGCAGTTCTTCTAGCGGAGCCTACGAGCAGTACTTC	CASSSSSGAYEQYF
TRBD1	TRBV6-2/TRBV6-3	-	TRBJ1-5	TGTGCCAGCAGTTACCAATACAGGGGCCCGCCGAATAGCAATCAGCCCCAGCATTTT	CASSYQYRGPPNSNQPQHF
TRBD1	TRBV27	-	TRBJ2-2	TGTGCCAGCAGTTTATTTCCAGGGGGCCCCGGGGAGCTGTTTTTT	CASSLFPGGPGELFF
-	TRBV12-3/TRBV12-4	-	TRBJ2-7	TGTGCCAGCAGTCTCCAGGACTATATAGAGCAGTACTTC	CASSLQDYIEQYF
-	TRBV20-1	-	TRBJ1-2	TGCAGTGCTACGGGGGGTGGCTACACCTTC	CSATGGGYTF
TRBD1	TRBV19	-	TRBJ2-1	TGTGCCAGTAGTATCGACAGGGGCCTATACAATGAGCAGTTCTTC	CASSIDRGLYNEQFF
-	TRBV4-2	-	TRBJ2-7	TGTGCCAGCAGCCAAGCACTTTCCAGGGGCCTCGACTACGAGCAGTACTTC	CASSQALSRGLDYEQYF
TRBD1	TRBV28	-	TRBJ1-1	TGTGCCAGCAGTTTATCGACAGGGGCCTTGGATGAAGCTTTCTTT	CASSLSTGALDEAFF
-	TRBV11-2	-	TRBJ2-2	TGTGCCAGCAGCCGCCCCAGGGTCCCCGGGGAGCTGTTTTTT	CASSRPRVPGELFF
-	TRBV13	-	TRBJ2-1	TGTGCCAGCGAGACCAGGAATGAGCAGTTCTTC	CASETRNEQFF
-	TRBV28	-	TRBJ2-7	TGTGCCAGCAGTTTGCGACTGACCTACGAGCAGTACTTC	CASSLRLTYEQYF
TRBD1	TRBV7-9	-	TRBJ1-1	TGTGCCAGCAGCTTAGGAGACAGGGGAAGGGAAGCTTTCTTT	CASSLGDRGREAFF
TRBD2	TRBV11-1	-	TRBJ2-7	TGTGCCAGCAGCCGAGGGGCTAGCGGTACCTACGAGCAGTACTTC	CASSRGASGTYEQYF
-	TRBV7-2	-	TRBJ2-7	TGTGCCAGCCTCCAAGACTACCTCTCCTACGAGCAGTACTTC	CASLQDYLSYEQYF
-	TRBV5-1	-	TRBJ1-3	TGCGCCAGCAGCTTGCTAGGACAGTCCGGAAACACCATATATTTT	CASSLLGQSGNTIYF
-	TRBV25-1	few	TRBJ2-1	TGTGCCAGCAGCCTCCCAGGGACAAGGCAAGGGGAGCAGTTCTTC	CASSLPGTRQGEQFF
-	TRBV10-3	-	TRBJ2-1	TGTGCCATCAGTGAGTCGATGGGGGCTAAGTTCTTC	CAISESMGAKFF
TRBD1	TRBV10-3	once	TRBJ2-7	TGTGCCATCAGTGGGACAGGGAACTCCTACGAGCAGTACTTC	CAISGTGNSYEQYF
TRBD2	TRBV5-1	-	TRBJ2-7	TGCGCCAGCAGCTTGGGGACTAGCGGGACGTACGAGCAGTACTTC	CASSLGTSGTYEQYF
TRBD1	TRBV5-5	-	TRBJ1-5	TGTGCCAGCAGCTTGGTTCAGGGGGTAGGTCAGCCCCAGCATTTT	CASSLVQGVGQPQHF
-	TRBV7-2	-	TRBJ2-7	TGTGCCAGCAGCTTAGGGACCCCTGGACTCGAGCAGTACTTC	CASSLGTPGLEQYF
TRBD1	TRBV2	-	TRBJ1-5	TGTGCCAGCAGTCGGGACAGGGCCTATCAGCCCCAGCATTTT	CASSRDRAYQPQHF
-	TRBV6-2/TRBV6-3	-	TRBJ1-1	TGTGCCAGCAGTTACTCACTAGGTACTGAAGCTTTCTTT	CASSYSLGTEAFF
TRBD2	TRBV3-1/TRBV3-2	-	TRBJ2-3	TGTGCCAGCAGCCAAGTTTTTAGCGGGAGGGCCGAGGGCACAGATACGCAGTATTTT	CASSQVFSGRAEGTDTQYF
-	TRBV29-1	-	TRBJ1-1	TGCAGCGTTTTGGTACAGGCGAACACTGAAGCTTTCTTT	CSVLVQANTEAFF